Presented here are 10 T cell receptor beta chains from one specimen sequenced in a study of blood T cell repertoires in COVID-19. Generated by immunoSEQ multiplex PCR, the TCRdb table keeps only in-frame clones and is missing some. Of under 250,000 clones in the sample, approximately 83% were seen once. What was sequenced was PBMCs or T cells enriched from blood (not recorded which). Receptors were obtained from a woman in her forties or fifties who had been exposed to COVID-19.

V and J are TRBV18 and TRBJ1-4; 7 bases are shared with TRBD1. The CDR3 has 15 residues. Germline assignment: CDR1 KGHSH and CDR2 LQKENI. The V segment lost 7 bases and the J segment 8 bases; nucleotides outside the gene matches: 13. CDR3 nucleotides: TGTGCCAGCTTCCCCCGACAGGGCGGAGGGGAAAAACTGTTTTTT. Its protein is CASFPRQGGGEKLFF. Full variable domain (rest looked up from reference TRBV18 and TRBJ1-4): NAGVMQNPRHLVRRRGQEARLRCSPMKGHSHVYWYRQLPEEGLKFMVYLQKENIIDESGMPKERFSAEFPKEGPSILRIQQVVRGDSAAYFCASFPRQGGGEKLFFGSGTQLSVL.

The chain recombines TRBV7-9 with TRBJ2-7; weak D call: TRBD1 (6 bases). Per the germline V gene, CDR1 is SEHNR and CDR2 is FQNEAQ (reference sequence). The CDR3 totals 15 residues. V gave up 4 bases and J gave up 2 bases, with 15 bases separating them. As DNA, the CDR3 is TGTGCCAGCAGCTCCTCCCTAACAGGGACCTACGAGCAGTACTTC. Protein product: CASSSSLTGTYEQYF.

The chain recombines TRBV5-4 with TRBJ1-1; TRBD1 is a possible D gene (5 bases). Trimming cost V 0 bases and J 5 bases, with 14 bases left between them. The germline CDR1 and CDR2 sequences are SGHNT and YYREEE (reference sequence). The CDR3 loop spans 15 amino acids. Written as DNA, the CDR3 is TGTGCCAGCAGCTTGGCCGGGGGAATAGGGACTGAAGCTTTCTTT. Translated, it gives CASSLAGGIGTEAFF.

This chain connects TRBV7-8 to TRBJ1-6; D remains unclear. This CDR3 has 14 residues. The V and J ends lost 4 bases and 7 bases respectively, with 11 bases between them. Germline V CDR1 and CDR2: SGHVS, FQNEAQ. CDR3 DNA: TGTGCCAGCAGCTCCACCGGGGAGAATTCACCCCTCCACTTT. This codes for CASSSTGENSPLHF.

The chain couples TRBV10-2 to TRBJ1-3; D ambiguous. The CDR3 runs to 15 residues. Trimming shortened V by 7 bases and J by 4 bases, and 17 bases separated the two germline ends. From germline, CDR1 is WSHSY and CDR2 SAAADI. The CDR3 here is CASKEGATQGNTIYF. CDR3 nucleotide sequence: TGCGCCAGCAAGGAGGGAGCGACACAAGGAAACACCATATATTTT.

This chain joins TRBV29-1 and TRBJ1-1, with 10 nucleotides matching TRBD1. Trimming took 5 bases from V and 2 from J; bases not matched to a gene: 2. Germline-derived CDR1 and CDR2 are SQVTM and ANQGSEA. The CDR3 is made up of 13 amino acids. This CDR3 reads CSVQTGGNTEAFF. CDR3 DNA: TGCAGCGTTCAGACAGGGGGCAACACTGAAGCTTTCTTT.

The V gene is TRBV28, the J gene TRBJ1-5; the match to TRBD1 covers 7 bases. Germline V gene lookup returns CDR1 MDHEN and CDR2 SYDVKM. Trimming at V came to 2 bases and at J to 0 bases, leaving 25 bases not matched to a gene. The length of the CDR3 is 23 residues. The CDR3 nucleotides read TGTGCCAGCAGTTTAAGGGGGCCGGCGGGGCAGCGCGGACGATTCAATAGCAATCAGCCCCAGCATTTT. Translating it yields CASSLRGPAGQRGRFNSNQPQHF.

This chain joins TRBV28 and TRBJ1-1; no firm D call. Germline V gives CDR1 MDHEN, CDR2 SYDVKM. CDR3 length: 12 amino acids. Trimming left V 3 bases short and J 6 bases short, with 8 bases between. For the CDR3, the DNA is TGTGCCAGCAGTTTGTTGGGCGCTGAAGCTTTCTTT. Translated: CASSLLGAEAFF.

A word on this clone: The sample contains more than one DNA sequence encoding this CDR3. The chain links TRBV18 to TRBJ1-1; D is perhaps TRBD1 (5 bases). From germline, CDR1 is KGHSH and CDR2 LQKENI. V shed 6 bases and J shed 1 base, with 15 bases lying between them. The CDR3 has 15 amino acids. CDR3 sequence reads: CASSPGTGPNTEAFF. CDR3 bases: TGTGCCAGCTCCCCCGGGACTGGGCCGAACACTGAAGCTTTCTTT.

This clone was counted between two and nine times. The chain employs TRBV14 and TRBJ1-2; D perhaps matches TRBD1 (5 bases). Germline-derived CDR1 and CDR2 are SGHDN and FVKESK. The CDR3 loop spans 15 amino acids. V lost 4 bases to trimming and J lost 4 bases, with 16 bases between them. In nucleotides, the CDR3 is TGTGCCAGCAGCCCGCTAGGGGCTCTTGGCTATGGCTACACCTTC. Encoded protein: CASSPLGALGYGYTF.